Below are 18 T cell receptor beta chains sequenced from a single sample in a study of shared clonotypes between healthy human individuals. Clones were read by immunoSEQ multiplex PCR, and TCRdb kept only the in-frame ones, dropping some. In the table there are more than 2,000,000 clones, 85% to 95% of which are singletons. Sequenced sample: naive CD4+ T cells from PBMCs. Documented subset: CD45RA+ positively selected. These receptor sequences come from a man between 18 and 35 years old in good health. Some clones in this sample may be carry-over from other donors' samples.

CDR3 bases: TGTGCCAGCAGCGCAACTAGCCCGCCCGGTGAGACCCAGTACTTC. This codes for CASSATSPPGETQYF. The rearrangement joins TRBV6-1 to TRBJ2-5, with D possibly matching TRBD2 (6 bases). CDR1 is MNHNS and CDR2 is SASEGT in the germline V gene. CDR3 size: 15 residues. Trimming pared 6 bases from V and 5 bases from J, leaving 19 bases between.

The chain employs TRBV5-1 and TRBJ2-2; a possible D gene is TRBD1 (6 bases). Trimming took 5 bases from V and 6 from J, leaving 11 bases between them. CDR1 SGHRS and CDR2 YFSETQ come from the germline V gene. This CDR3 region has 13 residues. CDR3 amino acids: CASRQGFAGELFF. The CDR3 DNA is TGCGCCAGCAGACAGGGTTTCGCCGGGGAGCTGTTTTTT.

This chain links TRBV28 with TRBJ1-4, with TRBD1 matching 7 bases. This CDR3 has 15 residues. In germline, CDR1 is MDHEN, CDR2 SYDVKM. V gave up 5 bases and J gave up 4 bases; unmatched junction bases: 7. In DNA, the CDR3 is TGTGCCAGCAGTGCTGTATACAGGGGTAATGAAAAACTGTTTTTT. It translates to CASSAVYRGNEKLFF. The full variable domain, its missing parts supplied by reference TRBV28 and TRBJ1-4, is DVKVTQSSRYLVKRTGEKVFLECVQDMDHENMFWYRQDPGLGLRLIYFSYDVKMKEKGDIPEGYSVSREKKERFSLILESASTNQTSMYLCASSAVYRGNEKLFFGSGTQLSVL.

The chain has TRBV11-2 and TRBJ2-7; TRBD1 is a possible D gene (6 bases). V shed 3 bases and J shed 4 bases, with 16 bases lying between them. Per the germline V gene, CDR1 is SGHAT and CDR2 is FQNNGV. CDR3 length: 15 amino acids. The CDR3 region has the DNA TGTGCCAGCAGCTTTTCTGGCAGGGGTTGGTACGAGCAGTACTTC. It yields the protein CASSFSGRGWYEQYF.

This clone has only a few counts. The chain carries TRBV2 and TRBJ2-1, with 10 nucleotides matching TRBD2. CDR3 length: 15 residues. Germline V gives CDR1 SNHLY, CDR2 FYNNEI. The V and J ends lost 4 bases and 4 bases, in that order; junction bases with no gene match: 4. This CDR3 reads CASSVELAGYNEQFF. CDR3 coding DNA: TGTGCCAGCAGTGTGGAACTAGCGGGGTACAATGAGCAGTTCTTC.

The rearrangement links TRBV12-2 to TRBJ2-3. TRBV12-2 is described as a pseudogene. The CDR3 loop spans 15 amino acids. CDR3 residues: CASRSTQPLPDTQYF. The CDR3 nucleotides are TGTGCAAGTCGCTCCACTCAGCCCCTCCCAGATACGCAGTATTTT.

This chain uses TRBV28 with TRBJ2-5; possibly TRBD2 for D (6 bases). The V gene lost 3 bases and the J gene lost 7 bases, with 21 bases spanning the gap. CDR3 length equals 16 residues. Per germline, CDR1 MDHEN and CDR2 SYDVKM. The CDR3 is CASSFPLPGALGTQYF. CDR3 DNA: TGTGCCAGCAGTTTTCCCCTACCGGGAGCGCTCGGGACCCAGTACTTC.

The chain has TRBV7-2 and TRBJ2-5; 13 nucleotides agree with TRBD2. Per the germline V gene, CDR1 is SGHTA and CDR2 is FQGNSA. Unmatched junction bases numbered 14, after V lost 5 bases and J lost 2 bases. This CDR3 has 19 residues. This CDR3 reads CASSNQFGTSGDVQETQYF. In DNA form, the CDR3 reads TGTGCCAGCAGCAATCAATTCGGGACTAGCGGGGACGTTCAAGAGACCCAGTACTTC.

The rearrangement uses TRBV19 and TRBJ2-2; 9 bases match TRBD2. The CDR3 spans 14 residues. Germline lookup yields CDR1 LNHDA and CDR2 SQIVND (reference sequence). V shed 7 bases and J 3 bases; nucleotides not matched to a gene: 3. DNA for the CDR3: TGTGCCAGTACCGGGACTAGCTACACCGGGGAGCTGTTTTTT. This translates into CASTGTSYTGELFF. The variable domain in full, completed from reference TRBV19 and TRBJ2-2, reads DGGITQSPKYLFRKEGQNVTLSCEQNLNHDAMYWYRQDPGQGLRLIYYSQIVNDFQKGDIAEGYSVSREKKESFPLTVTSAQKNPTAFYLCASTGTSYTGELFFGEGSRLTVL.

This chain connects TRBV6-6 to TRBJ2-1, with D unclear. The CDR3 is made up of 15 amino acids. Trimming took 1 base from V and 0 from J, leaving 7 bases between them. Germline V gene data show CDR1 as MNHNY and CDR2 as SVGAGI (reference sequence). The chain's CDR3 is CASSYFPSSYNEQFF. In DNA, the CDR3 is TGTGCCAGCAGTTACTTTCCCAGCTCCTACAATGAGCAGTTCTTC.

This chain joins TRBV29-1 and TRBJ2-3, with 10 bases identical to TRBD2. V shed 8 bases, J shed 1 base, and the junction held 3 bases outside the gene matches. This CDR3 contains 13 residues. The germline V gene has CDR1 SQVTM and CDR2 ANQGSEA. The chain's CDR3 is CSIGTSGTDTQYF. CDR3 nucleotides: TGCAGCATAGGGACTAGCGGCACAGATACGCAGTATTTT.

This sequence joins TRBV9 and TRBJ1-1; D ambiguous. With 3 bases removed from V and 4 bases from J, the gap between germline ends came to 16 bases. Germline CDR1 SGDLS, CDR2 YYNGEE. The CDR3 consists of 15 residues. The CDR3 DNA follows: TGTGCCAGCAGCGGCCACCTAAGGGAAGGCACTGAAGCTTTCTTT. Translated, it gives CASSGHLREGTEAFF.

The chain carries TRBV4-1 and TRBJ1-4; the D is unclear. The germline V gene has CDR1 MGHRA and CDR2 YSYEKL. Trimming shortened V by 1 base and J by 5 bases, and 14 bases separated the two germline ends. The CDR3 is made up of 16 amino acids. The CDR3 sequence: CASSQVRQRSNEKLFF. CDR3 coding DNA: TGCGCCAGCAGCCAAGTAAGGCAGAGATCCAATGAAAAACTGTTTTTT.

The CDR3 spells CASSPLTGGWGTQYF. CDR3 coding DNA: TGCGCCAGCAGCCCGCTCACAGGGGGCTGGGGGACCCAGTACTTC. The gene calls are TRBV4-1 and TRBJ2-5; 9 bases map to TRBD1. Unmatched junction bases numbered 10, after V lost 4 bases and J lost 7 bases. CDR1 is MGHRA, CDR2 YSYEKL, per germline. The CDR3 has 15 amino acids.

The V and J genes are TRBV28 and TRBJ2-3, with 9 positions matching TRBD2. The junction had 10 bases not matched to a gene; V was cut back by 5 bases and J by 10 bases. The CDR3 spans 14 residues. The germline CDR1 and CDR2 sequences are MDHEN and SYDVKM. CDR3 loop: CASSPALVAGAQYF. The CDR3 bases are TGTGCCAGCAGTCCCGCCCTTGTAGCGGGAGCGCAGTATTTT.

The chain employs TRBV15 and TRBJ2-3; TRBD1 agrees at 7 bases. The germline V gene has CDR1 LNHNV and CDR2 YYDKDF (reference sequence). Trimming cost V 1 base and J 1 base; bases outside gene matches: 5. The CDR3 covers 16 residues. CDR3 sequence reads: CATSRGDSRRTDTQYF. CDR3 DNA sequence: TGTGCCACCAGCAGAGGGGACAGCCGACGCACAGATACGCAGTATTTT.

The CDR3 protein is CASSSGLAAYNEQFF. The CDR3 DNA reads as TGTGCCAGCAGCTCGGGACTAGCGGCGTACAATGAGCAGTTCTTC. The chain employs TRBV7-8 and TRBJ2-1; 11 bases line up with TRBD2. Germline V gene lookup returns CDR1 SGHVS and CDR2 FQNEAQ. The CDR3 is 15 residues long. V gave up 4 bases and J gave up 4 bases; unmatched junction bases: 3.

The V gene is TRBV11-3, the J gene TRBJ2-3, with 7 bases that match TRBD2. The CDR3 totals 15 residues. The trim removed 5 bases at V and 2 bases at J, leaving 7 bases unmatched. Looked up from germline, CDR1 is SGHNT and CDR2 is YENEEA. The CDR3 DNA is TGTGCCAGCAGCGCCAGCGGGACCCACACAGATACGCAGTATTTT. As protein: CASSASGTHTDTQYF.